The entry below describes one T cell receptor beta chain. Its antigen specificity is not known. Within one base of it there is no much larger clone, and no base qualities were kept. For repertoire sequencing, TCR beta CDR3 regions were amplified from RNA transcripts. HTBI primers and the Qiagen OneStep RT-PCR kit were used in a first-round RT-PCR, which was followed by a second-round multiplex PCR, size selection and purification. Libraries were sequenced on an Illumina HiSeq2000 using paired-end 100 bp reads. Concerning the study's data processing: Reads were processed with SOAPnuke, discarding reads with adapters, uncalled bases, mean Phred below 15, or no exact constant-primer or identifier match. COPE v1.2.5 was used to merge high-quality paired reads. Unique nucleotide sequences were defined as clonotypes and aligned to IMGT TRB V, D and J references using MiTCR v1.1. Only V-J combinations with frequency above 0.0001 were analysed, covering approximately 99% of repertoires. For each V-J combination, a TCR clonal expansion and chaos score was defined as F50 clonal expansion divided by the chaos observed in the TCRdist matrix. Features were reduced by Welch's t-statistics and random forest to over ten V-J combinations, which fed a naive Bayes classifier. The similarity between thyroid and blood repertoires was quantified using the Morisita-Horn index. The public reads were reanalyzed by TCRdb: fastp trimming at Q25, MiXCR alignment, in-frame beta chains only. Each CDR3 protein appears once, grouped with its most common genes and DNA. For this entry, the V and J calls and clone size follow TCRdb and not the study's own pipeline. The sample contains about 420,000 distinct CDR3 sequences, roughly 21% of them found a single time. Together, the top ten hold under 3% of the sample.

Hyperthyroidism was considered stable if no progression to ophthalmopathy occurred within 18 months of follow-up. Patients with hyperthyroidism were aged 18 to 65 years, had been newly diagnosed, and had a disease duration of less than 2 months. Anyone with other autoimmune diseases, uncontrolled infections, pregnancy or lactation was excluded from the study. Clinical symptoms, serum thyroxine, TRAb, thyroid ultrasound and orbital computed tomography formed the basis of the diagnosis. PBMCs were isolated from about 10 ml of fresh peripheral blood by Ficoll-Paque density gradient centrifugation. Trizol reagent was used to extract the total RNA, and its quality was then checked on an Agilent 2100 Bioanalyzer. The sample is drawn from a study of Graves' ophthalmopathy and Graves' hyperthyroidism (dated by TCRdb to between 2017 and 2018). For the study in its entirety: Peripheral blood samples were taken at the time of initial diagnosis, before any treatment was given. In total, 135 blood samples were TCR-sequenced: approximately 40 ophthalmopathy, some 75 hyperthyroidism and some 17 hyperthyroidism-to-ophthalmopathy patients. To explore V-J signatures that separate ophthalmopathy from hyperthyroidism, a discovery set of about a hundred patients was enrolled, consisting of about 45 with ophthalmopathy and roughly 59 with stable hyperthyroidism. In five or six hyperthyroidism patients, T-cell repertoires of thyroid tissue and blood were compared. After sampling, hyperthyroidism patients received methimazole starting at 30 mg daily, and ophthalmopathy patients received high-dose intravenous methylprednisolone. To tell Graves' ophthalmopathy apart from Graves' hyperthyroidism, and to predict which patients would progress to ophthalmopathy, the study relied on TCR beta repertoire signatures. An independent validation cohort comprised fewer than 20 hyperthyroidism patients and 15 to 17 patients who later progressed from hyperthyroidism to ophthalmopathy. The roughly 91 discovery patients were randomly split 7:3 into training and test sets. The research as a whole found: In cross-validation, the 13-signature model distinguished ophthalmopathy from stable hyperthyroidism with 85% to 90% sensitivity and about 84% specificity, and in the test set the corresponding values were approximately 80% and 75%. In validation, the model predicted ophthalmopathy progression with over 60% sensitivity and 72% to 80% specificity; 12 predicted patients were CT-confirmed with GO in a median of about 7.1 months. Most of the expanded thyroid clonotypes with a frequency above 0.001 were also detected in blood, and it was suggested that the thyroid immune response may be reflected by blood repertoires. No statistical method was used to set the sample size in advance, and the investigators knew which group each participant was assigned to.

Deletion took 1 base off V and 2 bases off J, with a span of 9 bases between the germline ends. Reading the germline V gene (reference sequence) gives CDR1 DFQATT and CDR2 SNEGSKA. Including the terminal cysteine and phenylalanine, the CDR3 comprises 13 residues. The retained sequence is limited to the CDR3, 39 bases, with the frame set at the first base. This TCR was sampled from a woman aged 18-29 years with stable Graves' hyperthyroidism. Donor details come from another sample of the same person, matched by shared clones. The sample was peripheral blood. The V gene is TRBV20-1 and the J gene is TRBJ2-7, with the D assignment possibly TRBD1 or TRBD2, given 5 matching bases for each. The sequenced DNA is TGCAGTGCTAGAGGAGAGGGGCCCTACGAGCAGTACTTC. This gives the protein CSARGEGPYEQYF.